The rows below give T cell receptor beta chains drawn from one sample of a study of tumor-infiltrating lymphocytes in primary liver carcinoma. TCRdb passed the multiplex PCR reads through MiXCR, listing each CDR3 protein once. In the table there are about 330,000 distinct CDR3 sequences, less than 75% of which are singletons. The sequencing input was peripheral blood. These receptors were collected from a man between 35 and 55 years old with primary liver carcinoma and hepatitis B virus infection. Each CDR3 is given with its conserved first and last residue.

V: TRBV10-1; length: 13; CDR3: CASSGRGRAEAFF
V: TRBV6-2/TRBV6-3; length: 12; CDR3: CASSPHDYGYTF
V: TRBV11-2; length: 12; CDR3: CTNNLYLDTQYF
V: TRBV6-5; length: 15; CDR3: CASSLNDRTAYEQYF
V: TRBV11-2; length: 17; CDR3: CASSVGTVQTSSYEQYF
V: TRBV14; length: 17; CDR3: CASSQDWTKNSYNEQFF
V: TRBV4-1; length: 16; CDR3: CSSNYLDRGLTGELFF
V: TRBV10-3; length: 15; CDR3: CAIKSQAGGRETQYF
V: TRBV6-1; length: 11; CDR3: CASKWSGELFF
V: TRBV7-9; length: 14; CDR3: CASSDRTTNEKLFF
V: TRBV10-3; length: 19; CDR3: CAISEPISGTSRAGETQYF
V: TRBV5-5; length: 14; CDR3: CASSLVSGAGELFF
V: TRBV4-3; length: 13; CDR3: CTSSAQGVREQYF
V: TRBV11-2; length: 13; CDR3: CASSLQGDQPQHF
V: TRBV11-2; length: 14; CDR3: CASRIEGGDYEQYF
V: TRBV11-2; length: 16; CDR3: CVSSSPGTSGRNEQSF
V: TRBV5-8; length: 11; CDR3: CASSYFHQQYF
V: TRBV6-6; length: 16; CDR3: CASSFGGLGAGNIIYF
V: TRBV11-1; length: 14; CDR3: CGSSPPGRAYEQYF
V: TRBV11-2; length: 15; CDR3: CASRRARGANEKLFF
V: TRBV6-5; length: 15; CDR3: CASSLDRGLHYGYTF
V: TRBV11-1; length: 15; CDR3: CASSLEIAGAYEQYF
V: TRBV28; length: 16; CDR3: CASSLLRLAGLGTQYF
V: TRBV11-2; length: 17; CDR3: CASSSSLAGIFYNEQFF
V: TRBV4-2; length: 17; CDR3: CASSQDWARYGANVLTF
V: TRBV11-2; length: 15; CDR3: CASSPYRGNNQPQHF
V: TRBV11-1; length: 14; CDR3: CASSLGSSAETQYF
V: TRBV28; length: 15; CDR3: CASSPPSGLTDTQYF
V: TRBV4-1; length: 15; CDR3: CASSQDQTGEEAQYF
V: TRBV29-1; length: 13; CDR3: CSTRTGGTGELFF
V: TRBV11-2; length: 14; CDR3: CASSSAGATDTQYF
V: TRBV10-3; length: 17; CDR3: CAISESSRASGANVLTF
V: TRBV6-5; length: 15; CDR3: CASGFFRQAMGGYTF
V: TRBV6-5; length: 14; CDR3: CASRPGVMGNTIYF
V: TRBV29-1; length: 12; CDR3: CSVDLPMETQYF
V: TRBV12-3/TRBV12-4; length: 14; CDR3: CASRKQGADEKLFF
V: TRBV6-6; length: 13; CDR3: CASISGRNTEAFF
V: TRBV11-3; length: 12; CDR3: CASCLHLGEQFF
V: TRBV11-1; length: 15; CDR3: CASSSRPRLWDTQYF
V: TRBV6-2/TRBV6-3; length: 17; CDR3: CASKGSFSGHLNQPRHF
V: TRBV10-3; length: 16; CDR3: CAISESLAGPCSEQFF
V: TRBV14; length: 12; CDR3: CASSQVANEQFF
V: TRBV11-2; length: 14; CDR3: CASGARAGPYEQYF